What follows are 11 T cell receptor beta chains derived from one specimen sequenced in a study of cytomegalovirus exposure and HLA in healthy donors. The data were produced by immunoSEQ multiplex PCR, yet TCRdb's version contains in-frame clones alone and is incomplete. Of 90,000 to 150,000 clones in the sample, around 88% were seen once. Material: PBMCs. The receptors derive from a man younger than 35 in good health and CMV-seronegative.

About this clone: The junction does not match germline at one end; this may be a read error. The V and J genes are TRBV27 and TRBJ1-1, with D possibly being TRBD1 (6 bases). Germline values: CDR1 MNHEY, CDR2 SMNVEV (reference sequence). The CDR3 covers 16 residues. The CDR3 coding sequence is TGTGCCAGCAGCTTATTCGGGGCAGGGGTGAACACTGAAGCTTTCTTT. Translating gives CASSLFGAGVNTEAFF.

On this clone: This same CDR3 is encoded by further DNA sequences in the sample. The chain couples TRBV27 to TRBJ2-1; tentative D call: TRBD2 (5 bases). Germline V gives CDR1 MNHEY, CDR2 SMNVEV (reference sequence). With 3 bases removed from V and 0 bases from J, the gap between germline ends came to 6 bases. The CDR3 has 14 amino acids. The DNA of the CDR3 is TGTGCCAGCAGTTTCGGAGGCTCCTACAATGAGCAGTTCTTC. Amino acids: CASSFGGSYNEQFF.

The J gene is TRBJ2-7, the V gene TRBV6-5; TRBD2 might be the D (6 bases). The CDR3 consists of 11 residues. Germline assignment: CDR1 MNHEY and CDR2 SVGAGI. V was shortened by 7 bases and J by 5 bases, with 9 bases between the two germline ends. CDR3 loop: CASKGGDEQYF. The DNA for the CDR3 is TGTGCCAGCAAAGGAGGGGACGAGCAGTACTTC.

V gene TRBV10-2 combines with J gene TRBJ2-7; 8 bases fit TRBD1. The V and J ends lost 6 bases and 7 bases, in that order; junction bases with no gene match: 8. CDR1 WSHSY and CDR2 SAAADI come from the germline V gene. CDR3 length: 13 residues. The CDR3 DNA reads TGCGCCAGCAGGGTGACAGGGGCCGGGGAGCAGTACTTC. Protein product: CASRVTGAGEQYF.

The chain is built from TRBV5-1 and TRBJ2-7; D gene uncertain. The CDR3 runs 14 residues. Germline V lookup: CDR1 SGHRS, CDR2 YFSETQ. Trimming pared 5 bases from V and 0 bases from J, leaving 12 bases between. CDR3 region: CASSNPRSSYEQYF. In DNA, the CDR3 is TGCGCCAGCAGTAATCCGAGGAGCTCCTACGAGCAGTACTTC.

The J gene is TRBJ2-1, the V gene TRBV5-6; the D gene is possibly TRBD1 (6 bases). The germline V gene has CDR1 SGHDT and CDR2 YYEEEE. V lost 0 bases to trimming and J lost 8 bases, with 18 bases between them. This CDR3 comprises 16 residues. In nucleotides, the CDR3 is TGTGCCAGCAGCTTGGCCCTGGCAGGGGATTACGATGAGCAGTTCTTC. Translating gives CASSLALAGDYDEQFF.

The count of this clone is one. The V call is TRBV5-1, the J call TRBJ2-2; D may be TRBD1 (5 bases). Between the trimmed V and J ends, which lost 4 bases and 4 bases, there was a span of 11 bases. The CDR3 extends over 14 amino acids. CDR1 SGHRS and CDR2 YFSETQ come from the germline V gene. CDR3 loop: CASSVQGSTGELFF. CDR3 sequence (DNA): TGCGCCAGCAGCGTTCAGGGTTCCACCGGGGAGCTGTTTTTT.

This clone was recorded only once. The V call is TRBV27, the J call TRBJ2-1; D gene uncertain. This CDR3 spans 12 amino acids. Germline CDR1 and CDR2: MNHEY and SMNVEV (reference sequence). Trimming removed 3 bases at V and 9 bases at J, with 9 bases between. CDR3 bases: TGTGCCAGCAGTTTTGGTAGGAGTGAGCAGTTCTTC. As protein: CASSFGRSEQFF.

A single count supports this clone. This sequence joins TRBV6-4 and TRBJ2-1, with TRBD2 matching over 10 bases. Germline V gene data show CDR1 as MRHNA and CDR2 as SNTAGT. The V gene end was trimmed by 6 bases and the J gene end by 2 bases; junction bases not matched to a gene: 4. CDR3 length equals 15 residues. The CDR3 DNA follows: TGTGCCAGCAGCCTCACTAGCGGGGCCTACAATGAGCAGTTCTTC. Encoded protein: CASSLTSGAYNEQFF.

The chain couples TRBV5-1 to TRBJ2-5; D is perhaps TRBD2 (5 bases). The CDR3 spans 11 residues. CDR1 is SGHRS, CDR2 YFSETQ, per germline. V was shortened by 4 bases and J by 5 bases, with 6 bases between the two germline ends. The CDR3 sequence: CASSRGETQYF. In DNA, the CDR3 is TGCGCCAGCAGCCGCGGGGAGACCCAGTACTTC.

The chain has TRBV6-5 and TRBJ1-1, with D possibly TRBD1 on 6 matching bases. Germline CDR1 and CDR2: MNHEY and SVGAGI. V dropped 8 bases and J dropped 0 bases, with 16 bases sitting between them. The CDR3 contains 15 residues. CDR3 DNA sequence: TGTGCCAGCCGCCTGGGGGGGGCCATGAACACTGAAGCTTTCTTT. Protein: CASRLGGAMNTEAFF.